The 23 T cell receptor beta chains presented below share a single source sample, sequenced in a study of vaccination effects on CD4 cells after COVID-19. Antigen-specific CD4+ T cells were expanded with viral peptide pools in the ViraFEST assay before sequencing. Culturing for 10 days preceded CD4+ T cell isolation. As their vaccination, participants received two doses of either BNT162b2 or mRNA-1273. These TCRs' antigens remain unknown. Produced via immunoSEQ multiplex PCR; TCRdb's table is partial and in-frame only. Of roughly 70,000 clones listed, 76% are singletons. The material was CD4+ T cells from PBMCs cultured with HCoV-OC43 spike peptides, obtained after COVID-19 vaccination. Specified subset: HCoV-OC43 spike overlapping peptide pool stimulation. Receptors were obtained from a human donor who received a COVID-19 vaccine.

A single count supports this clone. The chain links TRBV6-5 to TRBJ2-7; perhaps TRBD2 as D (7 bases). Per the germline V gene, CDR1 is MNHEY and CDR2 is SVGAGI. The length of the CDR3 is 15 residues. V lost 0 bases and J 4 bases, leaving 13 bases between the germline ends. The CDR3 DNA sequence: TGTGCCAGCAGTTACTCGTCGGGGGGCGGTTACGAGCAGTACGTC. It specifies CASSYSSGGGYEQYV.

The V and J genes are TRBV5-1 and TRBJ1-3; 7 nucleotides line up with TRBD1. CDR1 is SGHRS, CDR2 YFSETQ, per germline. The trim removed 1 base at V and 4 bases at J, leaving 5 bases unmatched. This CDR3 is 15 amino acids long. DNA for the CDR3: TGCGCCAGCAGCTTGATTCCGGGACAGGGAAACACCATATATTTT. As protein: CASSLIPGQGNTIYF.

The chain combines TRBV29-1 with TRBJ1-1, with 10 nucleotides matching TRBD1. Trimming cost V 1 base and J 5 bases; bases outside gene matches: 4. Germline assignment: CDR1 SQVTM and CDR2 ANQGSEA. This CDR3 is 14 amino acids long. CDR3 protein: CSVEARDRGTEAFF. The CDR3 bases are TGCAGCGTTGAAGCCCGGGACAGGGGTACTGAAGCTTTCTTT.

The CDR3 loop reads CASSRTGYNEKLFF. In nucleotides, the CDR3 is TGTGCCAGCTCACGTACAGGGTATAATGAAAAACTGTTTTTT. This sequence joins TRBV18 and TRBJ1-4; the D gene is possibly TRBD1 (6 bases). The germline V and J ends were trimmed by 4 bases and 4 bases, with 10 bases remaining between them. CDR1 KGHSH and CDR2 LQKENI come from the germline V gene. The CDR3 consists of 14 residues.

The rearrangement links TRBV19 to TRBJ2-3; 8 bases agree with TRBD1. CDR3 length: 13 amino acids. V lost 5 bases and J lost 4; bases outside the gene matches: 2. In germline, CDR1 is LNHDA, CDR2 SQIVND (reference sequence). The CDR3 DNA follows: TGTGCCAGTAGTCGGACAGGGCCAGATACGCAGTATTTT. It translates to CASSRTGPDTQYF.

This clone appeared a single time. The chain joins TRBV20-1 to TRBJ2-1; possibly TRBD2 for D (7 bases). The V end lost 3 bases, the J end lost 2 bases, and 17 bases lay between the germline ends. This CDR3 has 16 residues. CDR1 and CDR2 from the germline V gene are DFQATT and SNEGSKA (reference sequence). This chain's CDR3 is CSASLGGAGTYNEQFF. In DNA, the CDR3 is TGCAGTGCTAGTTTAGGGGGGGCCGGTACCTACAATGAGCAGTTCTTC.

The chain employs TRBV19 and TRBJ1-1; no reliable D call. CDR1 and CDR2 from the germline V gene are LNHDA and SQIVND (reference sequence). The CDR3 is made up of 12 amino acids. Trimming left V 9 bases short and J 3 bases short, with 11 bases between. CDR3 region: CASGESHTEAFF. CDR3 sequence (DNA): TGTGCCAGCGGCGAATCCCACACTGAAGCTTTCTTT.

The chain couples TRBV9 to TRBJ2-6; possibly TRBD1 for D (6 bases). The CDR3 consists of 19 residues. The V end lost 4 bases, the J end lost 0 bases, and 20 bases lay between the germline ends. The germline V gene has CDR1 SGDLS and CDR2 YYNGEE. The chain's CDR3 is CASSPSAVGGSSGANVLTF. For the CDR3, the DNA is TGTGCCAGCAGCCCTTCTGCGGTAGGGGGTAGCTCTGGGGCCAACGTCCTGACTTTC.

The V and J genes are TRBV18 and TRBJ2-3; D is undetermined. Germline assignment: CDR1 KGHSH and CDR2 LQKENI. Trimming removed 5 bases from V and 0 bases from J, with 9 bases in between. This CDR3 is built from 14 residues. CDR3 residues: CASSEAASTDTQYF. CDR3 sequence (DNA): TGTGCCAGCTCAGAGGCAGCTAGCACAGATACGCAGTATTTT.

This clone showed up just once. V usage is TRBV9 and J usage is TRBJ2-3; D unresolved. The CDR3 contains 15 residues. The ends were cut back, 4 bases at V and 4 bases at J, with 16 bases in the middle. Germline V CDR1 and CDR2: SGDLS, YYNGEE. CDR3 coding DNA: TGTGCCAGCAGCCCGAATTGGGGTTTTTCAGATACGCAGTATTTT. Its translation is CASSPNWGFSDTQYF.

The CDR3: CASSLLYGTANTGELFF. The DNA for the CDR3 is TGTGCCAGCAGCCTCCTGTACGGGACTGCGAACACCGGGGAGCTGTTTTTT. The J gene is TRBJ2-2, the V gene TRBV7-3, with D possibly TRBD2 on 6 matching bases. The CDR3 length is 17 residues. Germline V CDR1 and CDR2: SGHTA, FQGTGA. V gave up 5 bases and J gave up 0 bases, with 16 bases separating them.

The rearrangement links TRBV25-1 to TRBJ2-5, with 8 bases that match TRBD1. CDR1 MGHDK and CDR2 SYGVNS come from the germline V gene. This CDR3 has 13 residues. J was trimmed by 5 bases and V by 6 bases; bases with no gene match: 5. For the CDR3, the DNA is TGTGCCAGCAGCCAGGGGGCGCGGGAGACCCAGTACTTC. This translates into CASSQGARETQYF.

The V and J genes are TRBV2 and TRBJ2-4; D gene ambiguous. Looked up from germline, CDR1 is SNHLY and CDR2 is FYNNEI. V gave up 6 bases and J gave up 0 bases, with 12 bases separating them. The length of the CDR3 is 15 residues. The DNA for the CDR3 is TGTGCCAGCAGCCCCCTAGGGTTAGCCAAAAACATTCAGTACTTC. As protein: CASSPLGLAKNIQYF.

DNA of the CDR3: TGTGCCAGCTCACCAATTGGGGGTTTCAGGTCGCGGGAGCAGTACGTC. Its translation is CASSPIGGFRSREQYV. The V call is TRBV18, the J call TRBJ2-7, with D perhaps given as TRBD1 or TRBD2 (5 bases each). The CDR3 consists of 16 residues. Trimming removed 2 bases at V and 7 bases at J, with 21 bases between. Germline CDR1 is KGHSH and CDR2 is LQKENI.

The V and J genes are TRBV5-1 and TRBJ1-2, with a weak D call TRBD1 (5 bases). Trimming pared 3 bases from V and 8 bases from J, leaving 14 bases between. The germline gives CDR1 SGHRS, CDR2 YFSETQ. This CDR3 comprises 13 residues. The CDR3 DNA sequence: TGCGCCAGCAGCTCGGGACCGGAGGAAGGCTACACCTTC. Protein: CASSSGPEEGYTF.

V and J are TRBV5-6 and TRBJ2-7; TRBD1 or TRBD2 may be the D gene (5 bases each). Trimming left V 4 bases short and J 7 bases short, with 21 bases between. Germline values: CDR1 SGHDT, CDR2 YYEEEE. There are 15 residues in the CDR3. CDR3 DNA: TGTGCCAGCAGCCGACGGGACGGGGCCCTCGGGGAGCAGTACGTC. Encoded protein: CASSRRDGALGEQYV.

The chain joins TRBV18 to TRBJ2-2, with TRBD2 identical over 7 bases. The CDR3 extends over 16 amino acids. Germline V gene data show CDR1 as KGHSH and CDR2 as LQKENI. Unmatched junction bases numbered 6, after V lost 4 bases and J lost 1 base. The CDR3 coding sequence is TGTGCCAGCTCACAGACCGGGACTATGAACACCGGGGAGCTGTTTTTT. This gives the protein CASSQTGTMNTGELFF.

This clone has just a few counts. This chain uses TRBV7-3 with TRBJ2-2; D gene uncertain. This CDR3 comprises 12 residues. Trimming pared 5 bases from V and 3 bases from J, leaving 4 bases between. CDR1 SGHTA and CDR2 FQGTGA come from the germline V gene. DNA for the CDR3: TGTGCCAGCAGCCGTTACACCGGGGAGCTGTTTTTT. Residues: CASSRYTGELFF.

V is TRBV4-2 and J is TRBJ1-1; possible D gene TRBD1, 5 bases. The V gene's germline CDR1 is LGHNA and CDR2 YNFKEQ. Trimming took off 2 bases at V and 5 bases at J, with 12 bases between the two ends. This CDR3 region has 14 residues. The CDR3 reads CASSQTGSRTEAFF. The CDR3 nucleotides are TGTGCCAGCAGCCAAACAGGTTCTCGTACTGAAGCTTTCTTT.

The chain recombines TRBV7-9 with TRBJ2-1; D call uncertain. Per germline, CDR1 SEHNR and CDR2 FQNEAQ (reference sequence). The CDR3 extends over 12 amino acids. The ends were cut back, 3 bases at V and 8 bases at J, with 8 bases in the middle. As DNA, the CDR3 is TGTGCCAGCAGCTTTGGTTCATATGAGCAGTTCTTC. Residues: CASSFGSYEQFF.

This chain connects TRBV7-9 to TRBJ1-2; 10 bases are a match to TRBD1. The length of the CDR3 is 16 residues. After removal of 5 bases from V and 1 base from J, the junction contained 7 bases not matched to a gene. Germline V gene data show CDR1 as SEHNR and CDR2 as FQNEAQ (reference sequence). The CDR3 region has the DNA TGTGCCAGCAGCCCAGGAGGGACAGGGGATAACTATGGCTACACCTTC. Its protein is CASSPGGTGDNYGYTF.

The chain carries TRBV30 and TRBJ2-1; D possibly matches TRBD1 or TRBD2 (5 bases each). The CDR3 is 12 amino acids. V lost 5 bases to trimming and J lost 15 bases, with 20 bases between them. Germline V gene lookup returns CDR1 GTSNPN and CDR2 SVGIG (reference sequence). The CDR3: CAWLYPGTPGFF. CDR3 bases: TGTGCCTGGCTTTACCCCGGGACCCCCGGGTTCTTC.

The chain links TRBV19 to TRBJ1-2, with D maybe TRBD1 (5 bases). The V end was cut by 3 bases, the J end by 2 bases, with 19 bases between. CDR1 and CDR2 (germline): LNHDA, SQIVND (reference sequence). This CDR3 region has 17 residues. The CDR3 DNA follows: TGTGCCAGTAGTATTGCAGGGAGCGGGGTAAGGAACTATGGCTACACCTTC. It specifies CASSIAGSGVRNYGYTF.